This is a list of T cell receptor beta chains from one sample in a study of blood T cell repertoires in COVID-19. The protocol was immunoSEQ multiplex PCR, while the TCRdb copy is restricted to in-frame clones and leaves out a portion. The sample includes approximately 230,000 clones, about 85% of them seen just once. What was sequenced was peripheral blood. These receptors originate from a man younger than 30 with active or convalescent COVID-19. Both conserved end residues are part of each CDR3. The D gene is left open where the match is weak. Expanded clones are given a class, and other clones once, few, many or no size at all.

abundance: NA
j_gene: TRBJ2-7
v_gene: TRBV7-2
d_gene: TRBD1
CDR3aa: CASSLVGLGQGARHEQYF
CDR3nt: TGTGCCAGCAGCTTAGTGGGGTTAGGGCAGGGGGCGCGACACGAGCAGTACTTC

abundance: NA
j_gene: TRBJ2-5
v_gene: TRBV11-2
d_gene: NA
CDR3aa: CASSSNRASVQETQYF
CDR3nt: TGTGCCAGCAGCTCCAACAGGGCGTCGGTTCAAGAGACCCAGTACTTC

abundance: NA
j_gene: TRBJ2-1
v_gene: TRBV7-2
d_gene: TRBD1
CDR3aa: CASSSRQGTDEQFF
CDR3nt: TGTGCCAGCAGCTCCCGACAGGGGACGGATGAGCAGTTCTTC

abundance: NA
j_gene: TRBJ2-5
v_gene: TRBV10-1
d_gene: TRBD2
CDR3aa: CASSGGASGGLGETQYF
CDR3nt: TGCGCCAGCAGTGGAGGTGCTAGCGGGGGCCTGGGGGAGACCCAGTACTTC

abundance: NA
j_gene: TRBJ1-1
v_gene: TRBV29-1
d_gene: NA
CDR3aa: CSVVNRNTEAFF
CDR3nt: TGCAGCGTTGTTAACAGGAACACTGAAGCTTTCTTT

abundance: NA
j_gene: TRBJ1-6
v_gene: TRBV14
d_gene: NA
CDR3aa: CASSRTADNSPLHF
CDR3nt: TGTGCCAGCAGCCGGACAGCCGATAATTCACCCCTCCACTTT

abundance: NA
j_gene: TRBJ2-7
v_gene: TRBV7-2
d_gene: TRBD1
CDR3aa: CASSSSGTGNYEQYF
CDR3nt: TGTGCCAGCAGCTCCTCCGGGACAGGGAACTACGAGCAGTACTTC

abundance: NA
j_gene: TRBJ2-2
v_gene: TRBV7-2
d_gene: TRBD1
CDR3aa: CASSRDRTNTGELFF
CDR3nt: TGTGCCAGCAGCCGGGACAGGACGAACACCGGGGAGCTGTTTTTT

abundance: NA
j_gene: TRBJ2-2
v_gene: TRBV15
d_gene: NA
CDR3aa: CATSRDQAKSGELFF
CDR3nt: TGTGCCACCAGCAGAGATCAAGCAAAGTCCGGGGAGCTGTTTTTT

abundance: NA
j_gene: TRBJ1-1
v_gene: TRBV5-5
d_gene: TRBD1
CDR3aa: CASSPRTGEETEAFF
CDR3nt: TGTGCCAGCAGCCCCAGGACAGGGGAGGAAACTGAAGCTTTCTTT

abundance: NA
j_gene: TRBJ2-4
v_gene: TRBV7-9
d_gene: NA
CDR3aa: CASSAPGITGNIQYF
CDR3nt: TGTGCCAGCAGCGCCCCCGGGATCACCGGAAACATTCAGTACTTC

abundance: NA
j_gene: TRBJ1-1
v_gene: TRBV7-2
d_gene: NA
CDR3aa: CASSSQFSSTGVNTEAFF
CDR3nt: TGTGCCAGCAGCTCCCAATTCTCTTCGACAGGCGTGAACACTGAAGCTTTCTTT

abundance: NA
j_gene: TRBJ2-5
v_gene: TRBV28
d_gene: TRBD2
CDR3aa: CASSFNSGETQYF
CDR3nt: TGTGCCAGCAGTTTTAATAGCGGGGAGACCCAGTACTTC

abundance: NA
j_gene: TRBJ1-6
v_gene: TRBV4-3
d_gene: TRBD1
CDR3aa: CASSQEGTGGYNSPLHF
CDR3nt: TGCGCCAGCAGCCAAGAAGGGACAGGGGGCTATAATTCACCCCTCCACTTT

abundance: NA
j_gene: TRBJ1-2
v_gene: TRBV7-2
d_gene: TRBD1
CDR3aa: CASSLEGTVDRGYTF
CDR3nt: TGTGCCAGCAGCTTAGAGGGGACAGTCGACCGGGGCTACACCTTC

abundance: NA
j_gene: TRBJ1-2
v_gene: TRBV7-2
d_gene: NA
CDR3aa: CASSLSNFYYGYTF
CDR3nt: TGTGCCAGCAGCTTGTCGAACTTTTACTATGGCTACACCTTC

abundance: NA
j_gene: TRBJ2-3
v_gene: TRBV14
d_gene: TRBD2
CDR3aa: CASSALTSGRETDTQYF
CDR3nt: TGTGCCAGCAGCGCACTAACTAGCGGGAGGGAGACAGATACGCAGTATTTT

abundance: once
j_gene: TRBJ2-2
v_gene: TRBV27
d_gene: TRBD2
CDR3aa: CASSRLAWTENTGELFF
CDR3nt: TGTGCCAGCAGCCGACTAGCGTGGACGGAGAACACCGGGGAGCTGTTTTTT

abundance: NA
j_gene: TRBJ2-2
v_gene: TRBV5-1
d_gene: TRBD1
CDR3aa: CASSGRTGNTGELFF
CDR3nt: TGCGCCAGCAGCGGACGGACAGGGAACACCGGGGAGCTGTTTTTT

abundance: NA
j_gene: TRBJ2-1
v_gene: TRBV4-3
d_gene: NA
CDR3aa: CASSQDRQRGNEQFF
CDR3nt: TGCGCCAGCAGCCAAGATCGACAGAGAGGCAATGAGCAGTTCTTC

abundance: few
j_gene: TRBJ1-1
v_gene: TRBV27
d_gene: TRBD1
CDR3aa: CASSPTTGLGTEAFF
CDR3nt: TGTGCCAGCAGTCCGACGACAGGGCTGGGCACTGAAGCTTTCTTT

abundance: NA
j_gene: TRBJ1-6
v_gene: TRBV14
d_gene: NA
CDR3aa: CASSHRGNNSPLHF
CDR3nt: TGTGCCAGCAGCCACCGGGGAAATAATTCACCCCTCCACTTT

abundance: NA
j_gene: TRBJ2-5
v_gene: TRBV6-2/TRBV6-3
d_gene: TRBD1
CDR3aa: CASSLGTDQETQYF
CDR3nt: TGTGCCAGCAGCCTCGGGACAGACCAAGAGACCCAGTACTTC

abundance: NA
j_gene: TRBJ2-7
v_gene: TRBV6-1
d_gene: NA
CDR3aa: CASSELAYEQYF
CDR3nt: TGTGCCAGCAGTGAATTAGCCTACGAGCAGTACTTC

abundance: NA
j_gene: TRBJ1-1
v_gene: TRBV9
d_gene: TRBD1
CDR3aa: CASSAGGAGTEAFF
CDR3nt: TGTGCCAGCAGCGCAGGGGGCGCGGGGACTGAAGCTTTCTTT

abundance: once
j_gene: TRBJ1-4
v_gene: TRBV18
d_gene: TRBD1
CDR3aa: CASPPRDRDEKLFF
CDR3nt: TGTGCCAGTCCCCCCCGGGACAGGGATGAAAAACTGTTTTTT

abundance: NA
j_gene: TRBJ2-7
v_gene: TRBV4-2
d_gene: NA
CDR3aa: CASSLTQSREQYF
CDR3nt: TGTGCCAGCAGCCTCACCCAAAGCCGCGAGCAGTACTTC

abundance: NA
j_gene: TRBJ2-7
v_gene: TRBV6-2/TRBV6-3
d_gene: TRBD2
CDR3aa: CASSYSSGTSGLLLLYEQYF
CDR3nt: TGTGCCAGCAGTTACTCCTCCGGGACTAGCGGCCTCTTATTATTATACGAGCAGTACTTC

abundance: NA
j_gene: TRBJ1-1
v_gene: TRBV18
d_gene: TRBD1
CDR3aa: CASSTTGGVRDVEAFF
CDR3nt: TGTGCCAGCTCAACGACAGGGGGCGTTAGAGACGTTGAAGCTTTCTTT

abundance: once
j_gene: TRBJ1-2
v_gene: TRBV12-3/TRBV12-4
d_gene: NA
CDR3aa: CASSLDRQYGYTF
CDR3nt: TGTGCCAGCAGTTTAGACAGGCAATATGGCTACACCTTC

abundance: NA
j_gene: TRBJ2-7
v_gene: TRBV7-2
d_gene: TRBD2
CDR3aa: CASSPLTSGVTYEQYF
CDR3nt: TGTGCCAGCAGCCCCTTAACTAGCGGGGTTACCTACGAGCAGTACTTC

abundance: NA
j_gene: TRBJ2-1
v_gene: TRBV6-5
d_gene: TRBD2
CDR3aa: CASSLAGTYNEQFF
CDR3nt: TGTGCCAGCAGCCTAGCGGGAACCTACAATGAGCAGTTCTTC

abundance: few
j_gene: TRBJ1-1
v_gene: TRBV7-6
d_gene: TRBD1
CDR3aa: CASSSDRAMNTEAFF
CDR3nt: TGTGCCAGCAGCTCGGACAGGGCCATGAACACTGAAGCTTTCTTT

abundance: NA
j_gene: TRBJ2-5
v_gene: TRBV27
d_gene: NA
CDR3aa: CASSLYGQFWYF
CDR3nt: TGTGCCAGCAGTTTATATGGACAGTTCTGGTACTTC